Below are 27 T cell receptor beta chains sequenced from a single sample in a study of blood T cell repertoires in COVID-19. Clones were sequenced by immunoSEQ multiplex PCR, and TCRdb holds only the in-frame ones, with some missing. The table shows 290,000 or so clones, with around 84% occurring only once. The source material was peripheral blood. These receptor sequences come from an older man with acute or convalescent COVID-19.

The chain has TRBV9 and TRBJ2-3, with 10 bases fitting TRBD1. J was trimmed by 1 base and V by 3 bases; bases with no gene match: 5. The CDR3 has 16 residues. CDR1 SGDLS and CDR2 YYNGEE come from the germline V gene. The CDR3: CASSAGGTGGTDTQYF. The CDR3 region has the DNA TGTGCCAGCAGCGCAGGGGGGACAGGGGGCACAGATACGCAGTATTTT.

V is TRBV4-2 and J is TRBJ2-2, with D perhaps matching TRBD2 (6 bases). The length of the CDR3 is 17 residues. Trimming removed 0 bases from V and 5 bases from J, with 16 bases in between. Germline CDR1 is LGHNA and CDR2 is YNFKEQ. This chain's CDR3 is CASSQERTSTGTGELFF. The CDR3 DNA is TGTGCCAGCAGCCAAGAGCGAACTAGCACCGGGACCGGGGAGCTGTTTTTT.

The chain recombines TRBV12-1 with TRBJ2-3; the D call in the table, TRBD2, was not verified against the DNA. TRBV12-1 is a known pseudogene. The CDR3 length is 16 residues. CDR3 DNA sequence: TGTGCCAGTGGAAGGACTAGCGGAAAAAGCACAGATACGCAGTATTTT. Translating it yields CASGRTSGKSTDTQYF.

This clone has a handful of counts. The chain recombines TRBV7-9 with TRBJ1-6; TRBD1 might be the D (6 bases). The germline V gene encodes CDR1 SEHNR and CDR2 FQNEAQ (reference sequence). The V and J ends lost 2 bases and 7 bases respectively, with 6 bases between them. The CDR3 length is 13 residues. CDR3 residues: CASSLQGNSPLHF. The CDR3 coding sequence is TGTGCCAGCAGCTTACAGGGGAATTCACCCCTCCACTTT.

J is TRBJ2-7 and V is TRBV10-3; 10 bases are shared with TRBD1. The ends lost 5 bases at V and 6 bases at J; junction bases unmatched: 7. This CDR3 is 14 amino acids long. Germline V CDR1 and CDR2: ENHRY, SYGVKD. DNA for the CDR3: TGTGCCATCAGTATCGACAGGGGGCAATCCGAGCAGTACTTC. Amino acids: CAISIDRGQSEQYF.

This rearrangement joins TRBV7-2 to TRBJ2-3; 13 bases are shared with TRBD2. The trim removed 1 base at V and 8 bases at J, leaving 9 bases unmatched. Germline V gene lookup returns CDR1 SGHTA and CDR2 FQGNSA. CDR3 length equals 17 residues. The CDR3 nucleotides read TGTGCCAGCAGCTTAGTTGGGACTAGCGGGACCCAAGGTACGCAGTATTTT. Translated: CASSLVGTSGTQGTQYF.

The V gene is TRBV2, the J gene TRBJ1-1; D unresolved. The germline V gene has CDR1 SNHLY and CDR2 FYNNEI. The V end lost 3 bases, the J end lost 4 bases, and 12 bases lay between the germline ends. This CDR3 has 14 amino acids. The CDR3 sequence is CASSDRVSGTEAFF. In nucleotides, the CDR3 is TGTGCCAGCAGTGACCGGGTCAGCGGCACTGAAGCTTTCTTT.

The chain has TRBV6-4 and TRBJ2-3, with a possible D match to TRBD2 (5 bases). Germline V gene data show CDR1 as MRHNA and CDR2 as SNTAGT. The length of the CDR3 is 13 residues. Trimming stripped 6 bases from V and 3 bases from J, with 10 bases between. CDR3 sequence: CASSRTVTDTQYF. The DNA of the CDR3 is TGTGCCAGCAGCAGGACTGTTACAGATACGCAGTATTTT.

V is TRBV29-1 and J is TRBJ2-1, with a weak D call TRBD1 (7 bases). Deletions cut 2 bases from V and 3 bases from J, with 14 bases between. CDR1 and CDR2 from the germline V gene are SQVTM and ANQGSEA. The CDR3 spans 15 residues. CDR3 DNA: TGCAGCGTTGAATGGCGGGACAGAAGCTACAATGAGCAGTTCTTC. This codes for CSVEWRDRSYNEQFF.

V and J are TRBV18 and TRBJ2-3, with D hard to call. Trimming removed 2 bases from V and 5 bases from J, with 5 bases in between. The V gene's germline CDR1 is KGHSH and CDR2 LQKENI. The CDR3 spans 12 residues. Here the CDR3 reads CASSPIIDTQYF. The CDR3 DNA reads TGTGCCAGCTCACCAATCATAGATACGCAGTATTTT.

The genes are TRBV5-1 and TRBJ2-5, with TRBD1 matching over 9 bases. The CDR3 is 14 residues long. The germline V gene has CDR1 SGHRS and CDR2 YFSETQ. The ends lost 2 bases at V and 5 bases at J; junction bases unmatched: 4. CDR3 protein: CASSFTGGRETQYF. CDR3 in DNA: TGCGCCAGCAGCTTTACAGGGGGCCGGGAGACCCAGTACTTC. Full variable domain (rest looked up from reference TRBV5-1 and TRBJ2-5): KAGVTQTPRYLIKTRGQQVTLSCSPISGHRSVSWYQQTPGQGLQFLFEYFSETQRNKGNFPGRFSGRQFSNSRSEMNVSTLELGDSALYLCASSFTGGRETQYFGPGTRLLVL.

This clone was found many times. The rearrangement joins TRBV9 to TRBJ1-2, with D perhaps matching TRBD1 (5 bases). The germline V and J ends were trimmed by 0 bases and 8 bases, with 11 bases remaining between them. This CDR3 has 13 amino acids. Germline assignment: CDR1 SGDLS and CDR2 YYNGEE. This CDR3 is CASSVDQGWGYTF. The DNA of the CDR3 is TGTGCCAGCAGCGTAGACCAGGGATGGGGCTACACCTTC. Combining the CDR3 with reference TRBV9 and TRBJ1-2 gives the whole variable domain DSGVTQTPKHLITATGQRVTLRCSPRSGDLSVYWYQQSLDQGLQFLIQYYNGEERAKGNILERFSAQQFPDLHSELNLSSLELGDSALYFCASSVDQGWGYTFGSGTRLTVV.

CDR3 DNA: TGTGCCAGCAGGAGCTTAGCGGGGTCCAGCACAGATACGCAGTATTTT. Its protein is CASRSLAGSSTDTQYF. This chain links TRBV5-4 with TRBJ2-3; 8 nucleotides agree with TRBD2. Germline assignment: CDR1 SGHNT and CDR2 YYREEE (reference sequence). V lost 5 bases to trimming and J lost 0 bases; unmatched junction nucleotides: 8. CDR3 size: 16 residues.

The chain uses TRBV28 and TRBJ2-7, with 8 nucleotides matching TRBD2. CDR3 length: 16 residues. With V trimmed by 5 bases and J by 3 bases, 12 bases remained unmatched. CDR1 and CDR2 (germline): MDHEN, SYDVKM. The CDR3 DNA sequence: TGTGCCAGCAGTCCCACGGGGCGGGGGGACCTCTACGAGCAGTACTTC. Its translation: CASSPTGRGDLYEQYF.

This clone has more than one count but fewer than ten. This chain uses TRBV6-5 with TRBJ1-6; D not resolved. Germline loops: CDR1 MNHEY, CDR2 SVGAGI. Between the trimmed V and J ends, which lost 0 bases and 10 bases, there was a span of 16 bases. CDR3 length: 16 residues. For the CDR3, the DNA is TGTGCCAGCAGTTACTCGTTCGGAGGGTACGAATCACCCCTCCACTTT. Its protein product is CASSYSFGGYESPLHF.

V gene TRBV18 combines with J gene TRBJ1-6, with 9 bases fitting TRBD1. CDR3 size: 14 residues. The germline gives CDR1 KGHSH, CDR2 LQKENI. V lost 6 bases to trimming and J lost 10 bases; unmatched junction nucleotides: 7. The CDR3 reads CASSGQGPKSPLHF. The DNA for the CDR3 is TGTGCCAGCTCCGGACAGGGGCCTAAATCACCCCTCCACTTT.

J is TRBJ2-7 and V is TRBV7-6; 7 bases are a match to TRBD1. The trim removed 5 bases at V and 4 bases at J, leaving 8 bases unmatched. Germline CDR1 is SGHVS and CDR2 is FNYEAQ. This CDR3 comprises 14 residues. CDR3 protein: CASSTRQGNYEQYF. The CDR3, as DNA: TGTGCCAGCAGCACCCGACAGGGCAATTACGAGCAGTACTTC.

V usage is TRBV6-5 and J usage is TRBJ1-1; possibly TRBD1 for D (5 bases). V shed 5 bases and J shed 1 base, with 14 bases lying between them. Germline V gene lookup returns CDR1 MNHEY and CDR2 SVGAGI. The CDR3 spans 15 residues. The DNA for the CDR3 is TGTGCCAGCAGTCTGATTGGGGGGGGGAACACTGAAGCTTTCTTT. This sequence encodes CASSLIGGGNTEAFF.

The chain combines TRBV2 with TRBJ2-7; possibly TRBD2 for D (5 bases). The ends were cut back, 2 bases at V and 1 base at J, with 12 bases in the middle. Germline CDR1 SNHLY, CDR2 FYNNEI. CDR3 length: 15 residues. The CDR3 DNA reads as TGTGCCAGCAGTGAAATGCGGGCTCCTTCCTACGAGCAGTACTTC. Encoded protein: CASSEMRAPSYEQYF.

J is TRBJ1-6 and V is TRBV7-2, with D uncertain. CDR3 length: 15 amino acids. Germline CDR1 reads SGHTA; CDR2 reads FQGNSA. V lost 1 base to trimming and J lost 0 bases, with 4 bases between them. The CDR3 loop reads CASSLGSSYNSPLHF. DNA of the CDR3: TGTGCCAGCAGCTTAGGGAGCTCCTATAATTCACCCCTCCACTTT.

The chain has TRBV15 and TRBJ2-1; D is undetermined. Germline V gene sequence: CDR1 LNHNV, CDR2 YYDKDF (reference sequence). The CDR3 covers 14 residues. Trimming pared 4 bases from V and 2 bases from J, leaving 9 bases between. The CDR3 DNA sequence: TGTGCCACCAGCATGGGTACTACCTACAATGAGCAGTTCTTC. Protein: CATSMGTTYNEQFF.

The chain employs TRBV19 and TRBJ2-3; TRBD2 agrees at 16 bases. V dropped 5 bases and J dropped 2; count of bases not matched to a gene: 7. Germline V gives CDR1 LNHDA, CDR2 SQIVND (reference sequence). The CDR3 length is 18 residues. The CDR3: CASSPSGLAGGATDTQYF. The DNA of the CDR3 is TGTGCCAGTAGTCCCTCGGGACTAGCGGGAGGGGCCACAGATACGCAGTATTTT.

The chain combines TRBV24-1 with TRBJ2-4, with D uncertain. Deletions cut 0 bases from V and 0 bases from J, with 11 bases between. This CDR3 has 17 amino acids. In germline, CDR1 is KGHDR, CDR2 SFDVKD. The CDR3 loop reads CATSDLRRVLAKNIQYF. The DNA for the CDR3 is TGTGCCACCAGTGATTTGCGCCGGGTTCTAGCCAAAAACATTCAGTACTTC.

The rearrangement uses TRBV19 and TRBJ1-5; D unclear. The CDR3 totals 17 residues. Germline V gene lookup returns CDR1 LNHDA and CDR2 SQIVND (reference sequence). Trimming removed 3 bases from V and 4 bases from J, with 19 bases in between. The CDR3: CASSIQARWLSNQPQHF. The CDR3 DNA reads TGTGCCAGTAGTATTCAGGCCCGATGGCTCTCGAATCAGCCCCAGCATTTT.

The chain has TRBV18 and TRBJ2-1; D call uncertain. Germline V lookup: CDR1 KGHSH, CDR2 LQKENI. The CDR3 loop spans 15 amino acids. V was clipped by 4 bases and J by 0 bases, with 10 bases between them. In DNA form, the CDR3 reads TGTGCCAGCTCACAAACAGAGAGCTCCTACAATGAGCAGTTCTTC. As protein: CASSQTESSYNEQFF.

In the case of this clone: One junction end does not reproduce the germline sequence, and a read error may be involved. V gene TRBV4-2 combines with J gene TRBJ1-2; tentative D call: TRBD1 (5 bases). CDR3 length: 14 amino acids. The germline V gene has CDR1 LGHNA and CDR2 YNFKEQ. The CDR3 spells CAISQDQGPYGYTF. The CDR3 nucleotides read TGTGCCATCAGCCAAGATCAGGGCCCCTATGGCTACACCTTC.

The chain recombines TRBV5-4 with TRBJ2-2; D may be TRBD2 (5 bases). V dropped 1 base and J dropped 2 bases, with 12 bases sitting between them. The V gene's germline CDR1 is SGHNT and CDR2 YYREEE (reference sequence). This CDR3 has 16 residues. The CDR3 DNA reads as TGTGCCAGCAGCTTGTCCCCGGGGTTTAACACCGGGGAGCTGTTTTTT. Translated: CASSLSPGFNTGELFF.